Below, 20 T cell receptor beta chains from the same sample are listed, as sequenced in a study of blood T cell repertoires in COVID-19. Method: immunoSEQ multiplex PCR; TCRdb's copy keeps in-frame clones and lacks some. The table lists 250,000 to 350,000 clones, approximately 90% of them singletons. The specimen sequenced was peripheral blood. The receptor source for this set is a young man with active or convalescent COVID-19.

The table lists this clone with many counts. The chain recombines TRBV6-4 with TRBJ1-5; possibly TRBD1 for D (5 bases). CDR3 length: 15 residues. V lost 5 bases to trimming and J lost 6 bases, with 17 bases between them. Germline CDR1 MRHNA, CDR2 SNTAGT. This CDR3 reads CASSPNAGGLQPQHF. CDR3 in DNA: TGTGCCAGCAGTCCAAACGCGGGGGGTCTTCAGCCCCAGCATTTT.

The chain joins TRBV7-3 to TRBJ2-3; 8 bases map to TRBD1. The CDR3 extends over 13 amino acids. V gave up 5 bases and J gave up 10 bases; unmatched junction bases: 8. Germline V gene sequence: CDR1 SGHTA, CDR2 FQGTGA. The CDR3 spells CASSPGTGRAQYF. CDR3 DNA sequence: TGTGCCAGCAGCCCCGGGACAGGTAGAGCGCAGTATTTT. Complete variable domain (other parts from reference TRBV7-3 and TRBJ2-3): GAGVSQTPSNKVTEKGKYVELRCDPISGHTALYWYRQSLGQGPEFLIYFQGTGAADDSGLPNDRFFAVRPEGSVSTLKIQRTERGDSAVYLCASSPGTGRAQYFGPGTRLTVL.

This chain links TRBV9 with TRBJ2-1, with D possibly TRBD2 on 5 matching bases. Germline values: CDR1 SGDLS, CDR2 YYNGEE. The CDR3 is made up of 12 amino acids. Trimming removed 7 bases from V and 2 bases from J, with 7 bases in between. This CDR3 reads CASGAAYNEQFF. CDR3 nucleotide sequence: TGTGCCAGCGGAGCGGCCTACAATGAGCAGTTCTTC.

This clone was observed once. This chain's CDR3 is CASMRGLASPLHF. CDR3 nucleotides: TGTGCCAGCATGAGGGGGCTTGCCTCACCCCTCCACTTT. The chain combines TRBV27 with TRBJ1-6; 7 bases are a match to TRBD1. Germline CDR1 and CDR2: MNHEY and SMNVEV (reference sequence). The length of the CDR3 is 13 residues. Unmatched junction bases numbered 7, after V lost 7 bases and J lost 10 bases.

This clone has a count of ten or more. The chain is built from TRBV6-2 or TRBV6-3 and TRBJ2-5, with TRBD1 as a possible D gene (5 bases). V was cut by 5 bases and J by 1 base, with 8 bases left in between. CDR3 size: 13 residues. From germline, CDR1 is MNHEY and CDR2 SVGEGT. The CDR3 bases are TGTGCCAGCAGTCGACAGTCCCAAGAGACCCAGTACTTC. As protein: CASSRQSQETQYF.

The chain employs TRBV9 and TRBJ1-2; D may be TRBD1 (6 bases). V was shortened by 6 bases and J by 3 bases, with 18 bases between the two germline ends. Germline CDR1 and CDR2: SGDLS and YYNGEE. This CDR3 region has 15 residues. The CDR3 coding sequence is TGTGCCAGCACGGGGGGCCCTTCACTTGACTATGGCTACACCTTC. Amino acid sequence: CASTGGPSLDYGYTF.

The V gene is TRBV6-4, the J gene TRBJ2-7; the D is unclear. Trimming pared 2 bases from V and 4 bases from J, leaving 9 bases between. The CDR3 totals 13 residues. CDR1 MRHNA and CDR2 SNTAGT come from the germline V gene. This chain's CDR3 is CASSDGLFYEQYF. Written as DNA, the CDR3 is TGTGCCAGCAGTGACGGCCTTTTTTACGAGCAGTACTTC.

The chain is built from TRBV4-1 and TRBJ1-1; 8 nucleotides match TRBD1. Germline V gene lookup returns CDR1 MGHRA and CDR2 YSYEKL. Losses at the gene ends were 6 bases for V and 0 bases for J; bases not matched to a gene: 6. This CDR3 is 15 amino acids long. Here the CDR3 reads CASSRTGNVNTEAFF. DNA of the CDR3: TGCGCCAGCAGTCGGACAGGGAACGTGAACACTGAAGCTTTCTTT.

The V gene is TRBV28, the J gene TRBJ2-1; the D gene is possibly TRBD1 (5 bases). V was pared by 2 bases and J by 9 bases, with 14 bases between. Per the germline V gene, CDR1 is MDHEN and CDR2 is SYDVKM. The length of the CDR3 is 14 residues. CDR3 bases: TGTGCCAGCAGTTTACATAGGGGCGGCTCTGAGCAGTTCTTC. Residues: CASSLHRGGSEQFF.

Remarks on this clone: One junction end does not reproduce the germline sequence, and a read error may be involved. Within the sample, other DNA sequences also encode this same CDR3. The genes are TRBV6-5 and TRBJ2-7, with unresolved D. The CDR3 runs 12 residues. The germline CDR1 and CDR2 sequences are MNHEY and SVGAGI. The CDR3 coding sequence is TGTGCCAGCAGACGCGATCACTACGAGCAGTACTTT. Its translation is CASRRDHYEQYF.

V usage is TRBV9 and J usage is TRBJ2-2; weak D call: TRBD1 (6 bases). Germline CDR1 and CDR2: SGDLS and YYNGEE. CDR3 length: 15 residues. The germline V and J ends were trimmed by 2 bases and 3 bases, with 11 bases remaining between them. CDR3 bases: TGTGCCAGCAGCGTCCTGGGGGCCCACACCGGGGAGCTGTTTTTT. This encodes CASSVLGAHTGELFF.

The chain is built from TRBV5-1 and TRBJ2-2; D is perhaps TRBD1 (5 bases). Trimming shortened V by 4 bases and J by 4 bases, and 14 bases separated the two germline ends. CDR3 length: 15 residues. The germline V gene encodes CDR1 SGHRS and CDR2 YFSETQ. The CDR3 nucleotides read TGCGCCAGCAGCCCCCCCTCGACAGTCACCGGGGAGCTGTTTTTT. It yields the protein CASSPPSTVTGELFF.

This rearrangement joins TRBV18 to TRBJ2-7; weak D call: TRBD1 (6 bases). CDR1 is KGHSH and CDR2 is LQKENI in the germline V gene. Trimming removed 0 bases from V and 0 bases from J, with 15 bases in between. CDR3 length equals 17 residues. Written as DNA, the CDR3 is TGTGCCAGCTCACCACCGGGCGCAGGGGACGACTCCTACGAGCAGTACTTC. Encoded protein: CASSPPGAGDDSYEQYF.

This rearrangement joins TRBV7-9 to TRBJ1-4, with D perhaps matching TRBD1 (5 bases). The CDR3 contains 17 residues. Trimming cost V 1 base and J 1 base, with 13 bases left between them. Germline values: CDR1 SEHNR, CDR2 FQNEAQ (reference sequence). The DNA of the CDR3 is TGTGCCAGCAGCTTAGTGGCCACCAGGGTAACTAATGAAAAACTGTTTTTT. It encodes CASSLVATRVTNEKLFF. Full variable domain (outside the CDR3, taken from reference TRBV7-9 and TRBJ1-4): DTGVSQNPRHKITKRGQNVTFRCDPISEHNRLYWYRQTLGQGPEFLTYFQNEAQLEKSRLLSDRFSAERPKGSFSTLEIQRTEQGDSAMYLCASSLVATRVTNEKLFFGSGTQLSVL.

The rearrangement joins TRBV7-6 to TRBJ2-2, with a tentative D call TRBD2 (6 bases). The CDR3 is 16 amino acids. The germline V and J ends were trimmed by 2 bases and 7 bases, with 17 bases remaining between them. Germline assignment: CDR1 SGHVS and CDR2 FNYEAQ. The CDR3 loop is CASSLLVLGGNGELFF. CDR3 DNA: TGTGCCAGCAGCTTATTAGTATTGGGAGGAAACGGGGAGCTGTTTTTT.

This chain links TRBV5-4 with TRBJ2-7; D may be TRBD1 (9 bases). This CDR3 is built from 15 residues. CDR1 and CDR2 from the germline V gene are SGHNT and YYREEE (reference sequence). Between the trimmed V and J ends, which lost 3 bases and 6 bases, there was a span of 19 bases. CDR3 residues: CASSSQQGAGGEQYF. The CDR3 DNA sequence: TGTGCCAGCAGCTCCCAACAGGGGGCGGGAGGCGAGCAGTACTTC.

CDR3 bases: TGTGCCAGCAGCGCCATAGAAAGCGACTATGGCTACACCTTC. The encoded protein is CASSAIESDYGYTF. This chain links TRBV4-2 with TRBJ1-2; D is unclear. The CDR3 contains 14 residues. The germline V gene encodes CDR1 LGHNA and CDR2 YNFKEQ. V lost 5 bases and J lost 3, with 13 bases in between.

This rearrangement joins TRBV24-1 to TRBJ2-3, with D possibly being TRBD2 (5 bases). The CDR3 has 15 amino acids. Germline V gene lookup returns CDR1 KGHDR and CDR2 SFDVKD. Trimming took off 5 bases at V and 6 bases at J, with 17 bases between the two ends. The CDR3 reads CATSVASGPGDTQYF. The CDR3 nucleotides are TGTGCCACCAGTGTGGCCAGCGGTCCTGGGGATACGCAGTATTTT.

This clone showed up just once. The chain employs TRBV7-2 and TRBJ2-3; 9 bases are a match to TRBD2. V lost 5 bases and J lost 6; bases outside the gene matches: 6. Germline loops: CDR1 SGHTA, CDR2 FQGNSA. The CDR3 length is 14 residues. The CDR3 here is CASSRGGAGDTQYF. The CDR3 nucleotides read TGTGCCAGCAGCCGCGGGGGGGCAGGCGATACGCAGTATTTT.

This clone occurred once. The V call is TRBV19, the J call TRBJ2-6, with D maybe TRBD2 (5 bases). Deletions cut 4 bases from V and 0 bases from J, with 7 bases between. Germline assignment: CDR1 LNHDA and CDR2 SQIVND (reference sequence). The CDR3 runs 15 residues. This CDR3 is CASSTGNSGANVLTF. The CDR3 nucleotides are TGTGCCAGTAGTACGGGGAACTCTGGGGCCAACGTCCTGACTTTC.